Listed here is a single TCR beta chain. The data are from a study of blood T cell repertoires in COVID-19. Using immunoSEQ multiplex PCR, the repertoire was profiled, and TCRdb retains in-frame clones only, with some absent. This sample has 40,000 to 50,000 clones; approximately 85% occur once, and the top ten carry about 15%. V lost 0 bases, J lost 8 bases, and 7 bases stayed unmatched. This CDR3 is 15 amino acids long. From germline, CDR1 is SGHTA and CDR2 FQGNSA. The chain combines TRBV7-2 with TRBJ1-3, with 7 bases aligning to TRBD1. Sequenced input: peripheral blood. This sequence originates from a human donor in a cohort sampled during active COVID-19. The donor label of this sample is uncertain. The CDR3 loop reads CASSLATGMADTIYF. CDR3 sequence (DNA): TGTGCCAGCAGCTTAGCGACAGGGATGGCGGACACCATATATTTT.